These 9 T cell receptor beta chains share one sample of origin, sequenced in a study of OX40 agonist ivuxolimab in advanced cancers. Repertoires were generated with immunoSEQ multiplex PCR, while TCRdb's copy carries only in-frame clones and drops some. The sample lists about 76,000 clones, 85% to 90% occurring once. The sample in question was CD4+ or CD8+ T cells sorted from blood, obtained in a trial of the OX40 agonist ivuxolimab. The receptors stem from an adult with an advanced solid tumor such as melanoma, head and neck, liver or kidney cancer.

The V and J genes are TRBV10-3 and TRBJ2-5; D unclear. Germline assignment: CDR1 ENHRY and CDR2 SYGVKD. The CDR3 covers 15 residues. The V gene lost 0 bases and the J gene lost 5 bases, with 13 bases spanning the gap. CDR3: CAISESNGPAETQYF. As DNA, the CDR3 is TGTGCCATCAGTGAGTCGAACGGCCCCGCGGAGACCCAGTACTTC.

This clone was detected only once. J is TRBJ2-7 and V is TRBV20-1; the D is unclear. Germline V gene sequence: CDR1 DFQATT, CDR2 SNEGSKA (reference sequence). V lost 3 bases, J lost 5 bases, and 8 bases lay in between. This CDR3 is 11 amino acids long. Here the CDR3 DNA reads TGCAGTGCTAGGTCGGCTCACGAGCAGTACGTC. Its translation: CSARSAHEQYV.

This clone has a single count. This rearrangement joins TRBV5-8 to TRBJ1-2; 7 bases match TRBD1. The CDR3 consists of 17 residues. Unmatched junction bases numbered 11, after V lost 1 base and J lost 2 bases. The germline CDR1 and CDR2 sequences are SGHTS and YDEGEE. As DNA, the CDR3 is TGTGCCAGCAGCTTGATTCTTAGGGGGCGTACCAACTATGGCTACACCTTC. Protein sequence: CASSLILRGRTNYGYTF.

The V call is TRBV23-1, the J call TRBJ2-7; D call uncertain. TRBV23-1 is given ORF status, its function remaining uncertain. Trimming took 1 base from V and 3 from J, leaving 16 bases between them. The CDR3 covers 16 residues. CDR3 in DNA: TGCGCCAGCAGTCAATTAGCAAGGCCCTCGGTCTACGAGCAGTACGTC. Translating gives CASSQLARPSVYEQYV.

This chain joins TRBV11-3 and TRBJ2-7, with TRBD1 as a possible D gene (6 bases). The V end was cut by 6 bases, the J end by 2 bases, with 8 bases between. The CDR3 covers 12 residues. Per germline, CDR1 SGHNT and CDR2 YENEEA. The CDR3 region has the DNA TGTGCCAGCAGACAGGGTACCTACGAGCAGTACGTC. This encodes CASRQGTYEQYV.

The chain is built from TRBV12-5 and TRBJ2-5; 7 bases are shared with TRBD2. CDR1 LGHNT and CDR2 FRNRAP come from the germline V gene. The V segment lost 1 base and the J segment 5 bases; nucleotides outside the gene matches: 7. The CDR3 runs 15 residues. The DNA for the CDR3 is TGTGCTAGTGGTTTGGGGACGGGGGGATGGGAGACCCAGTACTTC. Encoded protein: CASGLGTGGWETQYF.

The chain carries TRBV5-1 and TRBJ1-2, with D uncertain. The CDR3 sequence is 12 residues long. Deletions cut 4 bases from V and 6 bases from J, with 10 bases between. Germline-derived CDR1 and CDR2 are SGHRS and YFSETQ. The CDR3 spells CASSPDGNGYTF. DNA for the CDR3: TGCGCCAGCAGCCCCGACGGGAATGGCTACACCTTC.

V gene TRBV11-1 combines with J gene TRBJ2-3, with D perhaps given as TRBD1 or TRBD2 (5 bases each). Per germline, CDR1 SGHAT and CDR2 FQDESV (reference sequence). With 9 bases removed from V and 4 bases from J, the gap between germline ends came to 23 bases. The CDR3 runs 16 residues. This CDR3 reads CASRGSGKSLADTQYF. CDR3 nucleotide sequence: TGTGCCAGTCGGGGCTCAGGGAAATCCCTCGCAGATACGCAGTATTTT.

The CDR3 nucleotides read TGTGCCAGCAGCGTAGCCTCGGGGATCGGCAATGAGCAGTTCTTC. It codes for CASSVASGIGNEQFF. The chain links TRBV9 to TRBJ2-1; a weak D match, TRBD2 (5 bases). The germline V gene encodes CDR1 SGDLS and CDR2 YYNGEE. Trimming removed 0 bases from V and 6 bases from J, with 13 bases in between. The CDR3 is made up of 15 amino acids.